This T cell receptor beta chain was identified during a study of control samples from healthy donors and cancer patients. Trimming took 6 bases from V and 4 from J; bases not matched to a gene: 13. CDR1 is SNHLY, CDR2 FYNNEI, per germline. CDR3 length equals 16 residues. This table comes from immunoSEQ multiplex PCR, and its TCRdb copy is limited to in-frame clones, with some not included. Counted here are around 40,000 clones, around 93% occurring once; the ten biggest clones make up approximately 23%. This TCR derives from a woman aged 40 to 49 with head and neck cancer. This chain links TRBV2 with TRBJ1-1, with 8 bases matching TRBD1. The specimen sequenced was PBMCs. The CDR3 sequence: CASRDVTDRGGTEAFF. CDR3 DNA: TGTGCCAGCAGGGACGTTACAGACAGGGGTGGCACTGAAGCTTTCTTT.